This TCR beta chain was found in a study of beta chain features in type 1 diabetes. Overall study context: Similarity in age, gender and cell yields was seen between patients and healthy donors.

The CDR3 is 13 amino acids. Germline loops: CDR1 LNHDA, CDR2 SQIVND (reference sequence). Trimming at V came to 5 bases and at J to 5 bases, leaving 5 bases not matched to a gene. Notes on the study in general: Insertions at VDJ junctions were less frequent in type 1 diabetes patients. These patients also deleted more nucleotides at the same junctions. TCRB CDR3s were moderately but significantly shorter in Type 1 diabetes patients in all four CD4+ subsets.

Remarks on this clone: The antigen remains unidentified.

The collection from each donor was one heparinised blood draw averaging roughly 100 mL. Since all of the isolated RNA was reverse transcribed, expressed TCRB transcripts were what got sequenced. Only in-frame clones appear in the TCRdb table, and some are missing; sequencing was by immunoSEQ multiplex PCR. This table holds around 430,000 clones, roughly 31% found once. The chain links TRBV19 to TRBJ2-7; 8 bases agree with TRBD1. This TCR came from a man between 18 and 35 years old in good health. The sample taken for sequencing was naive CD4+ T cells from blood. The CDR3 spells CASSPDREDEQYF. DNA for the CDR3: TGTGCCAGTAGTCCGGACAGGGAGGACGAGCAGTACTTC.